The sample holds many counts of the clone carrying this T cell receptor (beta chain). The target antigen is unknown. TCRdb ran MiXCR on the 5' RACE reads and lists one entry per CDR3 protein. The profile covers about 21,000 distinct CDR3 sequences, with around 4.6% appearing a single time and 7.4% taken by the ten largest. Germline CDR1 is SGHKS and CDR2 is YYEKEE (reference sequence). Trimming took 2 bases from V and 0 from J; bases not matched to a gene: 5. This CDR3 is built from 15 residues. Time point described: sample taken at primary tumor resection. This sample was included in a study of spatial heterogeneity in lung cancer. Study-wide findings and caveats: More often at tumor resection than at routine follow-up, ubiquitous expanded tumor TCRs were detected in the blood.

The sequence was collected from a male donor with early-stage non-small cell lung cancer. The sequences come from PBMCs, collected at surgery. V usage is TRBV5-5 and J usage is TRBJ2-7; 7 bases match TRBD1. CDR3 sequence (DNA): TGTGCCAGCAGCTTTGGGACAGTAAGCTCCTACGAGCAGTACTTC. This sequence encodes CASSFGTVSSYEQYF.